Below, 15 T cell receptor beta chains from the same sample are listed, as sequenced in a study of technical replicates of blood from a handful of donors. Sequencing was performed with immunoSEQ multiplex PCR; in TCRdb, only in-frame clones are kept and a portion is missing. The sample consists of 72,000 or so clones, approximately 94% of them appearing once. The sequenced sample was T cells isolated from PBMCs. The receptors were sampled from a human donor in good health.

The chain carries TRBV5-8 and TRBJ1-1; the match to TRBD1 covers 7 bases. The CDR3 consists of 16 residues. The germline CDR1 and CDR2 sequences are SGHTS and YDEGEE. Unmatched junction bases numbered 10, after V lost 4 bases and J lost 1 base. CDR3 DNA: TGTGCCAGCAGCCCTTGGGCCGGGACAGCGAACACTGAAGCTTTCTTT. Translating it yields CASSPWAGTANTEAFF.

Written as DNA, the CDR3 is TGTGCCAGCAGTATAGCGGGAGGGAGGGGGCAGTTCTTC. It yields the protein CASSIAGGRGQFF. V usage is TRBV7-9 and J usage is TRBJ2-1; 11 bases are shared with TRBD2. V dropped 6 bases and J dropped 12; count of bases not matched to a gene: 7. This CDR3 has 13 residues. Germline CDR1 and CDR2: SEHNR and FQNEAQ (reference sequence).

The J gene is TRBJ2-1, the V gene TRBV5-1, with 13 bases lining up with TRBD2. Losses at the gene ends were 4 bases for V and 4 bases for J; bases not matched to a gene: 14. The CDR3 length is 19 residues. CDR1 SGHRS and CDR2 YFSETQ come from the germline V gene. The CDR3 here is CASSTTRTSGSFIYNEQFF. Here the CDR3 DNA reads TGCGCCAGCAGCACGACCAGGACTAGCGGGAGTTTCATTTACAATGAGCAGTTCTTC.

As to this clone: Compared with germline, one end of the junction differs, possibly owing to a read error. The CDR3 region is CASYGGPAETQYF. The CDR3 DNA reads as TGCGCCAGCTATGGAGGGCCCGCAGAGACCCAGTACTTC. The chain uses TRBV25-1 and TRBJ2-5, with D perhaps TRBD2 (6 bases). The length of the CDR3 is 13 residues. CDR1 and CDR2 from the germline V gene are MGHDK and SYGVNS.

V is TRBV9 and J is TRBJ2-2; 7 bases fit TRBD2. V was pared by 4 bases and J by 5 bases, with 8 bases of the junction left unmatched. This CDR3 has 15 amino acids. Germline loops: CDR1 SGDLS, CDR2 YYNGEE. In DNA form, the CDR3 reads TGTGCCAGCAGCCAGGTCTGGGGGGGGACCGGGGAGCTGTTTTTT. This gives the protein CASSQVWGGTGELFF. The full variable domain, with the rest looked up from reference TRBV9 and TRBJ2-2, is DSGVTQTPKHLITATGQRVTLRCSPRSGDLSVYWYQQSLDQGLQFLIQYYNGEERAKGNILERFSAQQFPDLHSELNLSSLELGDSALYFCASSQVWGGTGELFFGEGSRLTVL.

The chain combines TRBV5-1 with TRBJ2-5; D gene uncertain. The CDR3 sequence is 13 residues long. The V and J ends lost 2 bases and 2 bases respectively, with 7 bases between them. Germline V gene lookup returns CDR1 SGHRS and CDR2 YFSETQ. The CDR3 sequence is CASSFAEQETQYF. Written as DNA, the CDR3 is TGCGCCAGCAGCTTTGCAGAACAAGAGACCCAGTACTTC.

J is TRBJ2-3 and V is TRBV29-1; D possibly corresponds to TRBD1 (6 bases). Trimming removed 3 bases from V and 5 bases from J, with 18 bases in between. CDR3 size: 15 residues. The germline gives CDR1 SQVTM, CDR2 ANQGSEA. The CDR3 nucleotides are TGCAGCGTTGAGATCCCGGGACACAATTTAGATACGCAGTATTTT. Translated, it gives CSVEIPGHNLDTQYF.

The chain employs TRBV7-6 and TRBJ2-2; D is perhaps TRBD1 (5 bases). Trimming left V 2 bases short and J 10 bases short, with 14 bases between. Germline assignment: CDR1 SGHVS and CDR2 FNYEAQ. The CDR3 extends over 14 amino acids. The CDR3: CASSLSSLGQELFF. CDR3 DNA: TGTGCCAGCAGCTTATCCTCCCTAGGACAGGAGCTGTTTTTT. Drawing the rest from reference TRBV7-6 and TRBJ2-2, the complete variable domain is GAGVSQSPRYKVTKRGQDVALRCDPISGHVSLYWYRQALGQGPEFLTYFNYEAQQDKSGLPNDRFSAERPEGSISTLTIQRTEQRDSAMYRCASSLSSLGQELFFGEGSRLTVL.

The chain has TRBV29-1 and TRBJ2-7; 7 bases map to TRBD1. This CDR3 spans 13 amino acids. CDR1 and CDR2 from the germline V gene are SQVTM and ANQGSEA. Germline trimming cut 1 base from V and 5 bases from J; bases unmatched to any gene: 5. The CDR3 nucleotides read TGCAGCGTTGAAGTAGTACAGGGGAACGAGCAGTACTTC. Translating it yields CSVEVVQGNEQYF.

The chain has TRBV5-1 and TRBJ1-1; a possible D gene is TRBD1 (5 bases). V was trimmed by 0 bases and J by 8 bases, leaving 8 bases between them. CDR1 is SGHRS and CDR2 is YFSETQ in the germline V gene. The CDR3 covers 12 residues. The CDR3 region is CASSLAGGEAFF. The CDR3 bases are TGCGCCAGCAGCTTGGCCGGGGGAGAAGCTTTCTTT. Full variable domain (remainder filled in from reference TRBV5-1 and TRBJ1-1): KAGVTQTPRYLIKTRGQQVTLSCSPISGHRSVSWYQQTPGQGLQFLFEYFSETQRNKGNFPGRFSGRQFSNSRSEMNVSTLELGDSALYLCASSLAGGEAFFGQGTRLTVV.

This chain links TRBV6-6 with TRBJ1-1, with D possibly being TRBD1 (6 bases). Trimming cost V 6 bases and J 2 bases, with 13 bases left between them. Germline V lookup: CDR1 MNHNY, CDR2 SVGAGI (reference sequence). CDR3 length: 14 amino acids. The CDR3 sequence is CASRTPGANTEAFF. CDR3 in DNA: TGTGCCAGCAGAACCCCAGGGGCCAACACTGAAGCTTTCTTT.

CDR3 in DNA: TGTGCCAGCAGCTTAGTAGTGCACTTCTATGGCTACACCTTC. Translated, it gives CASSLVVHFYGYTF. The chain uses TRBV7-9 and TRBJ1-2; D gene uncertain. With 1 base removed from V and 4 bases from J, the gap between germline ends came to 10 bases. The CDR3 extends over 14 amino acids. The germline V gene has CDR1 SEHNR and CDR2 FQNEAQ (reference sequence).

This rearrangement joins TRBV11-2 to TRBJ2-2, with 10 bases lining up with TRBD2. This CDR3 is 15 amino acids long. The ends lost 6 bases at V and 2 bases at J; junction bases unmatched: 3. Germline lookup yields CDR1 SGHAT and CDR2 FQNNGV. The CDR3 sequence is CASSTSGANTGELFF. CDR3 DNA sequence: TGTGCCAGCAGTACTAGCGGGGCTAACACCGGGGAGCTGTTTTTT.

The genes are TRBV4-2 and TRBJ1-2, with TRBD1 matching over 8 bases. CDR3 length equals 16 residues. CDR1 LGHNA and CDR2 YNFKEQ come from the germline V gene. V shed 4 bases and J 8 bases; nucleotides not matched to a gene: 15. Here the CDR3 reads CASSLTAGQGTRGYTF. The CDR3 region has the DNA TGTGCCAGCAGCCTAACGGCCGGACAGGGAACACGAGGCTACACCTTC.

This chain connects TRBV28 to TRBJ2-5; 7 bases fit TRBD1. The CDR3 runs 14 residues. Germline V lookup: CDR1 MDHEN, CDR2 SYDVKM. The trim removed 5 bases at V and 1 base at J, leaving 4 bases unmatched. CDR3 residues: CASSKTGFQETQYF. CDR3 bases: TGTGCCAGCAGTAAGACAGGGTTCCAAGAGACCCAGTACTTC.